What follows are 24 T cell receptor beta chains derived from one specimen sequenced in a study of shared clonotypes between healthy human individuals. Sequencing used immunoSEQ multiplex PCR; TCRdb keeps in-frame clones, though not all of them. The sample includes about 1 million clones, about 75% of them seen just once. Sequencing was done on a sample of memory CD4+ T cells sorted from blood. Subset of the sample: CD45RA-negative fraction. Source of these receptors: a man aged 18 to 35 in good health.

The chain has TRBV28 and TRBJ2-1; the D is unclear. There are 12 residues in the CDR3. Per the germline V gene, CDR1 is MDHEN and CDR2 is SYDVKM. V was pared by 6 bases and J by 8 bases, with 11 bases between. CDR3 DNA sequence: TGTGCCAGCAGCCTATCGAAAGATGAGCAGTTCTTC. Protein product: CASSLSKDEQFF.

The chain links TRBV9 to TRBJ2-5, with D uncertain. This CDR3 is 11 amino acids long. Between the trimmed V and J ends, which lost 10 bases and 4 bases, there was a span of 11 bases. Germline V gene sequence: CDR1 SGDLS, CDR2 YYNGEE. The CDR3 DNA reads TGTGCCCCATACCCCTCAGAGACCCAGTACTTC. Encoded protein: CAPYPSETQYF.

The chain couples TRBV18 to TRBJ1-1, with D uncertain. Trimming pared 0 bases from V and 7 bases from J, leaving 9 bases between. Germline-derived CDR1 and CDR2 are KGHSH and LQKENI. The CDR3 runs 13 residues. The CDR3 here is CASSPPNGNEAFF. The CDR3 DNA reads TGTGCCAGCTCACCACCCAACGGAAATGAAGCTTTCTTT.

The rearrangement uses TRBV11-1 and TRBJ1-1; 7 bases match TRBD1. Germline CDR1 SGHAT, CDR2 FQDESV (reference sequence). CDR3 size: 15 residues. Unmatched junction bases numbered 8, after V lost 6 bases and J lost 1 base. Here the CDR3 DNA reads TGTGCCAGCAGAAGGGGGCAAGAAACGAACACTGAAGCTTTCTTT. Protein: CASRRGQETNTEAFF.

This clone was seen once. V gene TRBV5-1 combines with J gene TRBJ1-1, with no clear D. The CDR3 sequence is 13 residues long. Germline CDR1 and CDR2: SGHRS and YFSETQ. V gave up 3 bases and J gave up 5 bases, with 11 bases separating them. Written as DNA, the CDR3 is TGCGCCAGCAGCTCGCTAAAGATGACTGAAGCTTTCTTT. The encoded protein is CASSSLKMTEAFF.

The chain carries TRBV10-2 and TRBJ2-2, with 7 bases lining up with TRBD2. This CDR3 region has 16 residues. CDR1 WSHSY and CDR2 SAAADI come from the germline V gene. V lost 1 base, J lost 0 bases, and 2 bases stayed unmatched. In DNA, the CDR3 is TGCGCCAGCAGTGAGTTAAGCGGGGCGAACACCGGGGAGCTGTTTTTT. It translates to CASSELSGANTGELFF.

The CDR3 sequence is CASSIDARVRDTQYF. Written as DNA, the CDR3 is TGTGCCAGTAGTATAGATGCCCGCGTTAGAGATACGCAGTATTTT. V gene TRBV19 combines with J gene TRBJ2-3; no firm D call. Germline-derived CDR1 and CDR2 are LNHDA and SQIVND (reference sequence). Trimming removed 0 bases at V and 5 bases at J, with 12 bases between. The CDR3 contains 15 residues.

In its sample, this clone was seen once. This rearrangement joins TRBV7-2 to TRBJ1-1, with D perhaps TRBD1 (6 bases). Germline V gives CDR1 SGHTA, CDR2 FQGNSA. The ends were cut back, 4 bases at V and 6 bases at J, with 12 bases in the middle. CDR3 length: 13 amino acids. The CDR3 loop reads CASSWGAAAEAFF. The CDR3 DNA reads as TGTGCCAGCAGCTGGGGGGCGGCAGCTGAAGCTTTCTTT.

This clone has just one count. The CDR3 DNA sequence: TGTGCCAGCAGTTTTCAGGCTATTAGCAATCAGCCCCAGCATTTT. It yields the protein CASSFQAISNQPQHF. This rearrangement joins TRBV28 to TRBJ1-5; D unclear. The CDR3 sequence is 15 residues long. Germline lookup yields CDR1 MDHEN and CDR2 SYDVKM. Trimming stripped 3 bases from V and 0 bases from J, with 9 bases between. The full variable domain, rest sourced from reference TRBV28 and TRBJ1-5, is DVKVTQSSRYLVKRTGEKVFLECVQDMDHENMFWYRQDPGLGLRLIYFSYDVKMKEKGDIPEGYSVSREKKERFSLILESASTNQTSMYLCASSFQAISNQPQHFGDGTRLSIL.

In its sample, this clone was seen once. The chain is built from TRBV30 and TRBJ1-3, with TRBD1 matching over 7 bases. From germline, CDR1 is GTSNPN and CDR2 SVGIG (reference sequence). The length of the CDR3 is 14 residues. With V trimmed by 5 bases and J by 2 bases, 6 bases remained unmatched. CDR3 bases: TGTGCCTGGGGCCCAGGGGGGGCTGGAAACACCATATATTTT. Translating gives CAWGPGGAGNTIYF. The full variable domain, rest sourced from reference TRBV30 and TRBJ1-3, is SQTIHQWPATLVQPVGSPLSLECTVEGTSNPNLYWYRQAAGRGLQLLFYSVGIGQISSEVPQNLSASRPQDRQFILSSKKLLLSDSGFYLCAWGPGGAGNTIYFGEGSWLTVV.

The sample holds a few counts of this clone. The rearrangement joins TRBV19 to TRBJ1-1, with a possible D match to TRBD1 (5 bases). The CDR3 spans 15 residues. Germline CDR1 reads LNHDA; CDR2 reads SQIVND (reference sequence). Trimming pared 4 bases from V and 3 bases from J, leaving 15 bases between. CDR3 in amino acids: CASSRAGQGYTEAFF. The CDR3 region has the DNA TGTGCCAGTAGTAGAGCCGGGCAGGGTTACACTGAAGCTTTCTTT.

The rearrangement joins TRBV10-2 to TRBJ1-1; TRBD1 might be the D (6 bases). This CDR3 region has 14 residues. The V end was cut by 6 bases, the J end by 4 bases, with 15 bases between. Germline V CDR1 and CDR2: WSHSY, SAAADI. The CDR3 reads CASREQGGGTEAFF. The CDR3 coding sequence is TGCGCCAGCAGGGAACAGGGTGGAGGCACTGAAGCTTTCTTT.

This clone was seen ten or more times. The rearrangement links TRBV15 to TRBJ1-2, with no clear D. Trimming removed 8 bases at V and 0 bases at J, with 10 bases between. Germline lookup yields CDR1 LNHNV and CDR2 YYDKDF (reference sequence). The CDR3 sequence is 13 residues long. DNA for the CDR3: TGTGCCACCCAGCATAGGTCTAACTATGGCTACACCTTC. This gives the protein CATQHRSNYGYTF.

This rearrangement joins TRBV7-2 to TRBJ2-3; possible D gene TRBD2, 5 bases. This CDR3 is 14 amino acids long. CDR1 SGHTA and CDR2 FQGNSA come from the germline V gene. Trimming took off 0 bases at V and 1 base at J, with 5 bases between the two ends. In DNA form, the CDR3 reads TGTGCCAGCAGCTTAGCGGGAGGCACAGATACGCAGTATTTT. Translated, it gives CASSLAGGTDTQYF.

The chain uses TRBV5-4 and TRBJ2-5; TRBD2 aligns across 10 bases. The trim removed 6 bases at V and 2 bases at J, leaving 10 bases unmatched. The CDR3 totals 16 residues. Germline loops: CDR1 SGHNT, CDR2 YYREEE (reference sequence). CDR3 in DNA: TGTGCCAGCACCTTCGGAGGGACTAGCGTACAAGAGACCCAGTACTTC. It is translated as CASTFGGTSVQETQYF.

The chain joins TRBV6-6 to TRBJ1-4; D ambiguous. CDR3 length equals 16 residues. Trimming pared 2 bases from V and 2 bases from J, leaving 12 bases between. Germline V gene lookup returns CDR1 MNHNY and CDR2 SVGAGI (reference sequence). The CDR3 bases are TGTGCCAGCAGTTACCCGGGAGGGAGGACTAATGAAAAACTGTTTTTT. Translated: CASSYPGGRTNEKLFF.

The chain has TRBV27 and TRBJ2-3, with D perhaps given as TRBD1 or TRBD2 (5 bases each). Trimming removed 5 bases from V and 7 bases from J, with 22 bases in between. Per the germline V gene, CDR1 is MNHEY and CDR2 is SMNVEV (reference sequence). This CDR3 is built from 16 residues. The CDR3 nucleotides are TGTGCCAGCAGTGACCGGGGCCGCGTCCCGACAAATACGCAGTATTTT. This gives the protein CASSDRGRVPTNTQYF.

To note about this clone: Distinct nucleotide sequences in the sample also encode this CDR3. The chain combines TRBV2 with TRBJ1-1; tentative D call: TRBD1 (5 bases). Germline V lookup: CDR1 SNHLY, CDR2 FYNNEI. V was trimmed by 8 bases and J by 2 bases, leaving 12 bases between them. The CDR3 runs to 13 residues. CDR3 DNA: TGTGCCAGCTCGGGGCAGCTTAACACTGAAGCTTTCTTT. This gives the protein CASSGQLNTEAFF.

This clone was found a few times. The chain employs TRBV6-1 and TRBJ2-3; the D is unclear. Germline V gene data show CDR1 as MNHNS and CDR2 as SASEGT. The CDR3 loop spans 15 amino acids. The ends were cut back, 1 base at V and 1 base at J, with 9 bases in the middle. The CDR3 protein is CASSEVGVGTDTQYF. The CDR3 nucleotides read TGTGCCAGCAGTGAAGTCGGCGTGGGCACAGATACGCAGTATTTT.

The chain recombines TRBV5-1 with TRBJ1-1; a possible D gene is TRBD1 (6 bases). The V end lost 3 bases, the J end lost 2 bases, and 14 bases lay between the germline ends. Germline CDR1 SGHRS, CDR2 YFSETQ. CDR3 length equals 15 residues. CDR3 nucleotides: TGCGCCAGCAGCTCATTACAGGGATCCAACACTGAAGCTTTCTTT. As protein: CASSSLQGSNTEAFF.

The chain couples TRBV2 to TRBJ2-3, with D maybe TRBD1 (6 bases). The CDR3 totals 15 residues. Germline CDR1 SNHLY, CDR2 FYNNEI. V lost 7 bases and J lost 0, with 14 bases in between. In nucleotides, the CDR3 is TGTGCCAGCAAGAACAGGGCAGACAGCACAGATACGCAGTATTTT. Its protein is CASKNRADSTDTQYF.

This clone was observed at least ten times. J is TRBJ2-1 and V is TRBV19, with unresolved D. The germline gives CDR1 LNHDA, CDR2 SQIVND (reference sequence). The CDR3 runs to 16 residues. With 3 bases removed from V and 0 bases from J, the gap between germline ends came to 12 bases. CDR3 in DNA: TGTGCCAGTAGTATTCAACTATGGGGCTCCTACAATGAGCAGTTCTTC. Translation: CASSIQLWGSYNEQFF.

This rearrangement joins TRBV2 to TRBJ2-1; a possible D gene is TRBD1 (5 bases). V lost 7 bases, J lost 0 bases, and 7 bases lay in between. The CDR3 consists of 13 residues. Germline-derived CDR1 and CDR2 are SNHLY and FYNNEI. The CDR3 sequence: CASKQGSYNEQFF. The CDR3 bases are TGTGCCAGCAAGCAGGGCTCCTACAATGAGCAGTTCTTC.

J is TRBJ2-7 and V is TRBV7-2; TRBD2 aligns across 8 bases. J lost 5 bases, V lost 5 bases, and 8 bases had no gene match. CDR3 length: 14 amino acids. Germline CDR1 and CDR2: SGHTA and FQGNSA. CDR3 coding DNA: TGTGCCAGCAGCGCACGGGGGGGGCGGAACGAGCAGTACTTC. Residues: CASSARGGRNEQYF. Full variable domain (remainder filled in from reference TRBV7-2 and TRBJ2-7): GAGVSQSPSNKVTEKGKDVELRCDPISGHTALYWYRQSLGQGLEFLIYFQGNSAPDKSGLPSDRFSAERTGGSVSTLTIQRTQQEDSAVYLCASSARGGRNEQYFGPGTRLTVT.